This T cell receptor (beta chain) was identified during a study of blood T cells in healthy people across ages. General study findings and limits: The percentage of naive T cells correlated strongly with TCR beta diversity. The fall in TCR beta diversity per million T cells was roughly linear with age.

Germline CDR1 and CDR2: DFQATT and SNEGSKA (reference sequence). V gave up 3 bases and J gave up 1 base, with 10 bases separating them. The CDR3 spans 14 residues. It was with a sample-barcoded 5' primer and a J-beta primer mix that a second PCR of about 6 to 12 cycles was run. Every cDNA molecule carried a tag from a template-switch adaptor bearing 12 random nucleotides. Samples each returned at least 2.5 million CDR3-containing paired-end reads. Each CDR3 protein gets one entry after TCRdb re-called the 5' RACE reads with MiXCR. The repertoire has approximately 700,000 distinct CDR3 sequences, approximately 29% of them found once; the top ten carry approximately 15%. This clonotype was counted only a few times. No antigen is known for it.

Specimen: blood. The source is a woman aged 80 or over in good health. The chain couples TRBV20-1 to TRBJ1-5; tentative D call: TRBD1 (5 bases). The CDR3 spells CSAREGLSNQPQHF. The CDR3 DNA is TGCAGTGCTAGGGAGGGGTTAAGCAATCAGCCCCAGCATTTT.